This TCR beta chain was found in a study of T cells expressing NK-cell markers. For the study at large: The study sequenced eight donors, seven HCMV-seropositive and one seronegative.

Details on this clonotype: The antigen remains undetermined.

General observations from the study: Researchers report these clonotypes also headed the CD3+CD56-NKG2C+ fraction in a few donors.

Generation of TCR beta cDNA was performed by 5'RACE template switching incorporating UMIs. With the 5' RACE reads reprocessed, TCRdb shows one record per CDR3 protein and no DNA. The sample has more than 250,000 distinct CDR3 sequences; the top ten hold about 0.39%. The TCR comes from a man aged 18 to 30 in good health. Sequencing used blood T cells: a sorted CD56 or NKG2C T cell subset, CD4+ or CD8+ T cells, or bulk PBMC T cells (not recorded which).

CDR3 sequence reads: CASSERLAGVSYNEQFF. The chain combines TRBV6-4 with TRBJ2-1; no DNA is available, so the TRBD2 call from TCRdb remains unchecked. Germline V lookup: CDR1 MRHNA, CDR2 SNTAGT. This CDR3 contains 17 residues.